These 11 T cell receptor beta chains came from one sample sequenced in a study of PD-1 blockade in classical Hodgkin lymphoma. Produced via immunoSEQ multiplex PCR; TCRdb's table is partial and in-frame only. The data contain some 58,000 clones, under 95% of them singletons. Time point indicated: cycle 4 day 1 (C4D1), after 6 weeks of nivolumab. Relapse was seen in all patients after autologous stem cell transplantation, and brentuximab vedotin exposure was variable. Sequences were derived from peripheral blood mononuclear cells (PBMCs), sampled before the fourth cycle of nivolumab. The receptors come from a human donor with classical Hodgkin lymphoma.

The V and J genes are TRBV7-6 and TRBJ2-1; 9 bases map to TRBD2. The CDR3 is 15 residues long. The ends lost 5 bases at V and 7 bases at J; junction bases unmatched: 9. Germline CDR1 SGHVS, CDR2 FNYEAQ. CDR3 sequence reads: CASSPRGGLWNEQFF. The CDR3 DNA reads TGTGCCAGCAGCCCGCGGGGGGGCCTCTGGAATGAGCAGTTCTTC.

The V gene is TRBV5-5, the J gene TRBJ2-7; 9 bases match TRBD1. The CDR3 has 15 residues. Looked up from germline, CDR1 is SGHKS and CDR2 is YYEKEE (reference sequence). V lost 0 bases, J lost 2 bases, and 3 bases stayed unmatched. CDR3 amino acids: CASSLVGQGPYEQYF. The CDR3 DNA reads TGTGCCAGCAGCTTGGTGGGACAGGGCCCCTACGAGCAGTACTTC.

The chain carries TRBV23-1 and TRBJ1-3; D not resolved. TRBV23-1 falls under the ORF class, with uncertain function. The V gene lost 0 bases and the J gene lost 7 bases, with 13 bases spanning the gap. There are 15 residues in the CDR3. CDR3: CASSQSGSSENTIYF. The CDR3 nucleotides read TGCGCCAGCAGTCAATCGGGTTCTTCAGAGAACACCATATATTTT.

This clone occurred once. The chain joins TRBV6-1 to TRBJ2-7; 7 positions agree with TRBD2. CDR1 is MNHNS, CDR2 SASEGT, per germline. J was trimmed by 5 bases and V by 0 bases; bases with no gene match: 10. This CDR3 spans 16 amino acids. For the CDR3, the DNA is TGTGCCAGCAGTGAAGCAGCTGGGAGGGCCAGGAACGAGCAGTACTTC. Translating gives CASSEAAGRARNEQYF.

This chain uses TRBV10-2 with TRBJ1-5; D is possibly TRBD1 (6 bases). The CDR3 totals 13 residues. The germline gives CDR1 WSHSY, CDR2 SAAADI. V lost 6 bases to trimming and J lost 2 bases, with 8 bases between them. CDR3 sequence: CASSPGGNQPQHF. The CDR3 region has the DNA TGCGCCAGCAGCCCAGGGGGCAATCAGCCCCAGCATTTT.

The J gene is TRBJ2-3, the V gene TRBV9; 8 bases agree with TRBD1. The V segment lost 3 bases and the J segment 5 bases; nucleotides outside the gene matches: 8. Germline V gene data show CDR1 as SGDLS and CDR2 as YYNGEE. The CDR3 is 15 residues long. Here the CDR3 DNA reads TGTGCCAGCAGCGCTCCCAGGACAGGGAAAGATACGCAGTATTTT. This sequence encodes CASSAPRTGKDTQYF.

This sequence joins TRBV4-2 and TRBJ2-3, with D perhaps assigned TRBD1 or TRBD2 (5 bases each). Germline V lookup: CDR1 LGHNA, CDR2 YNFKEQ. The V end was cut by 1 base, the J end by 0 bases, with 8 bases between. The CDR3 extends over 15 amino acids. CDR3 DNA sequence: TGTGCCAGCAGCCAAGCCGGGACCAGCACAGATACGCAGTATTTT. Protein: CASSQAGTSTDTQYF.

The chain joins TRBV7-8 to TRBJ2-5; D unclear. V gave up 4 bases and J gave up 4 bases, with 13 bases separating them. The CDR3 is 14 residues long. CDR1 is SGHVS and CDR2 is FQNEAQ in the germline V gene. CDR3 protein: CASSSDLIAETQYF. CDR3 in DNA: TGTGCCAGCAGCTCGGACCTGATAGCAGAGACCCAGTACTTC.

The J gene is TRBJ2-1, the V gene TRBV7-2, with D perhaps matching TRBD2 (5 bases). The CDR3 has 16 amino acids. With 2 bases removed from V and 4 bases from J, the gap between germline ends came to 15 bases. CDR1 is SGHTA and CDR2 is FQGNSA in the germline V gene. In nucleotides, the CDR3 is TGTGCCAGCAGCTTATATGGGGAGCGCATATACAATGAGCAGTTCTTC. Translating gives CASSLYGERIYNEQFF. The variable domain in full, completed from reference TRBV7-2 and TRBJ2-1, reads GAGVSQSPSNKVTEKGKDVELRCDPISGHTALYWYRQSLGQGLEFLIYFQGNSAPDKSGLPSDRFSAERTGGSVSTLTIQRTQQEDSAVYLCASSLYGERIYNEQFFGPGTRLTVL.

The chain links TRBV7-9 to TRBJ2-7; D gene unclear. Germline loops: CDR1 SEHNR, CDR2 FQNEAQ (reference sequence). V gave up 4 bases and J gave up 6 bases, with 13 bases separating them. The CDR3 covers 13 residues. CDR3 DNA: TGTGCCAGCAGCTATACTCCCCTTAGCGAGCAGTACTTC. Encoded protein: CASSYTPLSEQYF.

The genes are TRBV5-1 and TRBJ2-1, with D perhaps being TRBD1 or TRBD2 (6 bases each). The V end was cut by 4 bases, the J end by 5 bases, with 13 bases between. Germline V gene lookup returns CDR1 SGHRS and CDR2 YFSETQ. The CDR3 consists of 14 residues. The CDR3 DNA is TGCGCCAGCAGCCTAGGGGGGCTCGACAATGAGCAGTTCTTC. Protein: CASSLGGLDNEQFF.